Below, 23 T cell receptor beta chains from the same sample are listed, as sequenced in a study of response to subunit inactivated influenza vaccine. A single record per CDR3 protein comes from TCRdb applying MiXCR to the RT-PCR reads. The table records more than 550,000 distinct CDR3 sequences, about 11% of them present only once. The data also belong to a second study, concerning T cells expressing NK-cell markers. According to that study: The authors made TCR beta cDNA libraries by 5'RACE template switching. This switching added a universal primer site and UMIs.

This material consisted of PBMCs from blood, taken on the day of vaccination. Source of these receptors: a man in his fifties or sixties who received an inactivated influenza vaccine.

This chain links TRBV5-1 with TRBJ2-5; 10 nucleotides line up with TRBD2. The CDR3 has 15 residues. Germline CDR1 is SGHRS and CDR2 is YFSETQ. V was pared by 2 bases and J by 3 bases, with 4 bases of the junction left unmatched. CDR3 sequence (DNA): TGCGCCAGCAGCTTACTTCTAGCGGGGGAAGAGACCCAGTACTTC. This sequence encodes CASSLLLAGEETQYF.

This clonotype has only a few counts. This sequence joins TRBV4-3 and TRBJ2-7; tentatively, D is TRBD1 (6 bases). Between the trimmed V and J ends, which lost 0 bases and 4 bases, there was a span of 13 bases. Germline V gene sequence: CDR1 LGHNA, CDR2 YSLEER. The CDR3 has 15 amino acids. Written as DNA, the CDR3 is TGCGCCAGCAGCCAAGATGCAGGGGTCTGGTACGAGCAGTACTTC. This translates into CASSQDAGVWYEQYF.

The genes are TRBV5-1 and TRBJ2-1, with D perhaps being TRBD1 or TRBD2 (6 bases each). From germline, CDR1 is SGHRS and CDR2 YFSETQ. V lost 0 bases and J lost 0, with 10 bases in between. CDR3 length: 16 amino acids. CDR3: CASSLGGADSYNEQFF. CDR3 nucleotide sequence: TGCGCCAGCAGCTTGGGGGGGGCAGACTCCTACAATGAGCAGTTCTTC.

This clonotype was seen a few times. This chain uses TRBV20-1 with TRBJ1-6, with a tentative D call TRBD1 (5 bases). Germline V gene lookup returns CDR1 DFQATT and CDR2 SNEGSKA (reference sequence). The CDR3 has 13 amino acids. Deletions cut 3 bases from V and 9 bases from J, with 12 bases between. DNA for the CDR3: TGCAGTGCTAGCCAGGGTAGAGGTTCACCCCTCCACTTT. Translation gives CSASQGRGSPLHF.

As for this clonotype: A read error may explain this, as a much larger clone is one base away. The chain employs TRBV6-5 and TRBJ2-3; 9 nucleotides align to TRBD2. This CDR3 has 14 amino acids. Germline CDR1 MNHEY, CDR2 SVGAGI. V was clipped by 3 bases and J by 8 bases; unmatched bases: 6. This CDR3 reads CASSYGLASATQYF. In DNA form, the CDR3 reads TGTGCCAGCAGTTATGGACTAGCGTCAGCTACGCAGTATTTT.

Only a few counts were recorded for this clonotype. The rearrangement uses TRBV5-1 and TRBJ2-3; TRBD1 matches 12 bases. The CDR3 is made up of 15 amino acids. Germline trimming cut 2 bases from V and 4 bases from J; bases unmatched to any gene: 2. CDR1 and CDR2 from the germline V gene are SGHRS and YFSETQ. CDR3 sequence reads: CASSFGTGGPDTQYF. CDR3 bases: TGCGCCAGCAGCTTTGGGACAGGGGGCCCAGATACGCAGTATTTT.

This clonotype was recorded a few times. CDR3 sequence: CASSVGFSGAYEQYF. In DNA, the CDR3 is TGTGCCAGCAGCGTAGGTTTTAGCGGCGCCTACGAGCAGTACTTC. This sequence joins TRBV9 and TRBJ2-7, with a weak D call TRBD2 (6 bases). The germline V gene has CDR1 SGDLS and CDR2 YYNGEE. The CDR3 is 15 residues long. Trimming left V 0 bases short and J 2 bases short, with 12 bases between. Supplemented by reference TRBV9 and TRBJ2-7, the full variable domain reads DSGVTQTPKHLITATGQRVTLRCSPRSGDLSVYWYQQSLDQGLQFLIQYYNGEERAKGNILERFSAQQFPDLHSELNLSSLELGDSALYFCASSVGFSGAYEQYFGPGTRLTVT.

The CDR3 coding sequence is TGTGCCAGCCGGGACAGTAACACCGGGGAGCTGTTTTTT. This encodes CASRDSNTGELFF. The rearrangement links TRBV27 to TRBJ2-2; 7 nucleotides match TRBD1. Per germline, CDR1 MNHEY and CDR2 SMNVEV (reference sequence). V was clipped by 8 bases and J by 2 bases; unmatched bases: 2. The CDR3 length is 13 residues.

This clonotype was detected only a few times. The chain has TRBV18 and TRBJ2-1, with a tentative D call TRBD2 (5 bases). The CDR3 has 15 residues. Germline CDR1 is KGHSH and CDR2 is LQKENI. The germline V and J ends were trimmed by 3 bases and 6 bases, with 15 bases remaining between them. For the CDR3, the DNA is TGTGCCAGCTCACCGGGGTGGTTGACTACCAATGAGCAGTTCTTC. Protein: CASSPGWLTTNEQFF.

This clonotype showed up many times. The genes are TRBV5-1 and TRBJ1-1; no reliable D call. Germline assignment: CDR1 SGHRS and CDR2 YFSETQ. Trimming removed 4 bases from V and 3 bases from J, with 13 bases in between. The CDR3 length is 14 residues. CDR3 loop: CASSKGDGDTEAFF. CDR3 sequence (DNA): TGCGCCAGCAGCAAAGGTGACGGGGACACTGAAGCTTTCTTT.

The gene calls are TRBV7-9 and TRBJ1-1; TRBD1 is a possible D gene (5 bases). Per germline, CDR1 SEHNR and CDR2 FQNEAQ (reference sequence). CDR3 length: 15 residues. The germline V and J ends were trimmed by 1 base and 7 bases, with 16 bases remaining between them. For the CDR3, the DNA is TGTGCCAGCAGCTTAGAGGGTGGCGGGGGAAATGAAGCTTTCTTT. This codes for CASSLEGGGGNEAFF.

This clonotype was observed at least ten times. The chain combines TRBV7-2 with TRBJ1-1, with TRBD1 as a possible D gene (5 bases). CDR3 length: 14 residues. V was cut by 6 bases and J by 3 bases, with 14 bases left in between. From germline, CDR1 is SGHTA and CDR2 FQGNSA. This CDR3 is CASRPGPSDTEAFF. The CDR3 nucleotides read TGTGCCAGCAGACCGGGGCCATCAGACACTGAAGCTTTCTTT.

Only a few counts were recorded for this clonotype. This rearrangement joins TRBV29-1 to TRBJ1-1; D call uncertain. V dropped 4 bases and J dropped 1 base, with 4 bases sitting between them. The CDR3 runs to 11 residues. Germline CDR1 reads SQVTM; CDR2 reads ANQGSEA. The CDR3 DNA follows: TGCAGCGTTGGCACGAACACTGAAGCTTTCTTT. Protein: CSVGTNTEAFF.

The genes are TRBV6-2 or TRBV6-3 and TRBJ1-2, with 7 bases identical to TRBD1. Germline CDR1 reads MNHEY; CDR2 reads SVGEGT. The CDR3 is 11 amino acids. The CDR3 loop reads CGAGGLNGYTF. CDR3 bases: TGTGGAGCAGGGGGGCTAAATGGCTACACCTTC.

The chain joins TRBV7-9 to TRBJ1-2, with TRBD1 matching over 7 bases. This CDR3 spans 14 amino acids. CDR1 and CDR2 from the germline V gene are SEHNR and FQNEAQ (reference sequence). V was clipped by 5 bases and J by 4 bases; unmatched bases: 7. CDR3 bases: TGTGCCAGCAGCCCCCGGGACAGCAGCTATGGCTACACCTTC. As protein: CASSPRDSSYGYTF.

This clonotype was seen repeatedly, ten times or more. This rearrangement joins TRBV12-3 or TRBV12-4 to TRBJ1-5; D ambiguous. Trimming took off 6 bases at V and 1 base at J, with 7 bases between the two ends. The CDR3 spans 13 residues. The CDR3 loop is CASRKESNQPQHF. In DNA, the CDR3 is TGTGCCAGCAGAAAGGAAAGCAATCAGCCCCAGCATTTT.

The table lists this clonotype with a few counts. This chain joins TRBV20-1 and TRBJ2-5, with no clear D. This CDR3 has 12 residues. Trimming took 3 bases from V and 3 from J, leaving 8 bases between them. Germline-derived CDR1 and CDR2 are DFQATT and SNEGSKA (reference sequence). This CDR3 is CSASDGEETQYF. As DNA, the CDR3 is TGCAGTGCTAGTGACGGAGAAGAGACCCAGTACTTC.

The J gene is TRBJ2-1, the V gene TRBV12-3 or TRBV12-4; 12 bases agree with TRBD2. Unmatched junction bases numbered 6, after V lost 5 bases and J lost 4 bases. The CDR3 contains 16 residues. Written as DNA, the CDR3 is TGTGCCAGCAGTCCACTAGCGGGAGGAGGGTACAATGAGCAGTTCTTC. Its translation is CASSPLAGGGYNEQFF.

J is TRBJ2-1 and V is TRBV29-1; D unclear. The germline gives CDR1 SQVTM, CDR2 ANQGSEA. The CDR3 covers 14 residues. V lost 6 bases and J lost 2, with 14 bases in between. The CDR3 region is CSVTLGTPYNEQFF. Written as DNA, the CDR3 is TGCAGCGTGACCCTAGGAACACCCTACAATGAGCAGTTCTTC.

The rearrangement uses TRBV7-8 and TRBJ2-7; D uncertain. Looked up from germline, CDR1 is SGHVS and CDR2 is FQNEAQ. This CDR3 has 15 residues. V lost 2 bases to trimming and J lost 4 bases, with 15 bases between them. As DNA, the CDR3 is TGTGCCAGCAGCTTAACTCTGGACCCGCGGTACGAGCAGTACTTC. The encoded protein is CASSLTLDPRYEQYF.

This clonotype was counted only a few times. V usage is TRBV6-6 and J usage is TRBJ1-2, with 8 nucleotides matching TRBD1. The CDR3 runs 12 residues. Per germline, CDR1 MNHNY and CDR2 SVGAGI (reference sequence). V dropped 7 bases and J dropped 7; count of bases not matched to a gene: 5. The CDR3, as DNA: TGTGCCAGCAAGGACAGGGTTGTTGGCTACACCTTC. Its translation is CASKDRVVGYTF.

The chain is built from TRBV4-2 and TRBJ1-6; D call uncertain. CDR1 and CDR2 from the germline V gene are LGHNA and YNFKEQ. The CDR3 runs to 18 residues. Between the trimmed V and J ends, which lost 0 bases and 9 bases, there was a span of 21 bases. Here the CDR3 DNA reads TGTGCCAGCAGCCAAGATCAGCGTCGGCAGACGGATACTTCACCCCTCCACTTT. Amino acids: CASSQDQRRQTDTSPLHF.

This chain links TRBV7-9 with TRBJ2-1, with 7 bases matching TRBD1. Germline assignment: CDR1 SEHNR and CDR2 FQNEAQ (reference sequence). Unmatched junction bases numbered 9, after V lost 4 bases and J lost 3 bases. The CDR3 is made up of 16 amino acids. The CDR3: CASSSLQGWNYNEQFF. In nucleotides, the CDR3 is TGTGCCAGCAGCTCGCTACAGGGGTGGAACTACAATGAGCAGTTCTTC.